Presented here are 27 T cell receptor beta chains from one specimen sequenced in a study of T cell clonality in common variable immunodeficiency. Measured with immunoSEQ multiplex PCR; TCRdb has only the in-frame clones, and not every one. This sample has approximately 38,000 clones, each found more than once. No antigen has been assigned to these receptors. Whole-study results and caveats: Reportedly, TCR beta sequences from common variable immunodeficiency showed fewer deletions and N-nucleotide insertions.

The sample consisted of peripheral blood mononuclear cells. The receptors originated from a human donor with common variable immunodeficiency.

This clone was counted at least ten times. From the germline J gene comes the end of the CDR3, since the read stops 3 residues before it. This chain connects TRBV18 to TRBJ2-4; weak D call: TRBD2 (5 bases). Germline V gene data show CDR1 as KGHSH and CDR2 as LQKENI. This CDR3 contains 15 residues. Trimming stripped 0 bases from V and 4 bases from J, with 10 bases between. The chain's CDR3 is CASSPPLAPKNIQYF. Incomplete CDR3 DNA: TGTGCCAGCTCACCACCGTTAGCGCCTAAAAACATT.

About this clone itself: The CDR3 is cut off 3 residues early in the read; its end comes from the germline J gene. Other DNA sequences from this sample encode an identical CDR3 as well. The gene calls are TRBV29-1 and TRBJ2-5; possible D gene TRBD1, 5 bases. This CDR3 contains 13 residues. Germline V gives CDR1 SQVTM, CDR2 ANQGSEA. Trimming stripped 2 bases from V and 2 bases from J, with 9 bases between. The CDR3 bases that were read are TGCAGCGTTGAAAGCCAGGGTCAAGAGACC. Encoded protein: CSVESQGQET. The CDR3 in full is CSVESQGQETQYF.

This clone was seen only a few times. Read data end 3 residues before the CDR3 end; the end is taken from the germline J gene. The V gene is TRBV5-1, the J gene TRBJ1-3; D ambiguous. CDR1 and CDR2 (germline): SGHRS, YFSETQ. Trimming pared 7 bases from V and 2 bases from J, leaving 13 bases between. The CDR3 contains 14 residues. CDR3 bases read: TGCGCCAGCCGACCTGACACAACTGGAAACACC. Translating it yields CASRPDTTGNT. The CDR3 in full is CASRPDTTGNTIYF.

As regards this clone: From the germline J gene comes the end of the CDR3, since the read stops 3 residues before it. The gene calls are TRBV5-1 and TRBJ2-7, with a weak D call TRBD1 (6 bases). Germline lookup yields CDR1 SGHRS and CDR2 YFSETQ. The V and J ends lost 0 bases and 4 bases respectively, with 14 bases between them. This CDR3 comprises 15 residues. Incomplete CDR3 DNA: TGCGCCAGCAGCTTGGCCTTGAGACAGGAGTACGAG. The encoded protein is CASSLALRQEYE. The entire CDR3 protein reads CASSLALRQEYEQYF. The full variable domain, with the rest looked up from reference TRBV5-1 and TRBJ2-7, is KAGVTQTPRYLIKTRGQQVTLSCSPISGHRSVSWYQQTPGQGLQFLFEYFSETQRNKGNFPGRFSGRQFSNSRSEMNVSTLELGDSALYLCASSLALRQEYEQYFGPGTRLTVT.

This clone was recorded many times. The read ends 3 residues early relative to the CDR3; the germline J gene fills the gap. The chain is built from TRBV20-1 and TRBJ2-5; TRBD1 matches 11 bases. J lost 7 bases, V lost 4 bases, and 11 bases had no gene match. This CDR3 has 15 residues. Looked up from germline, CDR1 is DFQATT and CDR2 is SNEGSKA (reference sequence). The CDR3 protein is CSANPPGQGVLTQYF. The DNA read from the CDR3 is TGCAGTGCTAATCCTCCGGGACAGGGGGTGCTGACC.

This clone was detected ten times or more. The CDR3 is cut off 3 residues early in the read; its end comes from the germline J gene. The V and J genes are TRBV12-3 or TRBV12-4 and TRBJ1-1; TRBD1 aligns across 9 bases. CDR3 size: 14 residues. V was pared by 5 bases and J by 2 bases, with 3 bases of the junction left unmatched. The sequenced CDR3 bases are TGTGCCAGCAGTACGGGACAGGGAAACACTGAA. The encoded protein is CASSTGQGNTE. From start to end, the CDR3 is CASSTGQGNTEAFF.

This clone was recorded a few times. The read is 3 residues too short to cover the CDR3 end, so that end is filled in from the germline J gene. The rearrangement joins TRBV5-1 to TRBJ2-7; 7 bases are shared with TRBD1. Per germline, CDR1 SGHRS and CDR2 YFSETQ. J gave up 5 bases and V 6 bases, and 11 bases lay outside the gene matches. The CDR3 covers 14 residues. Incomplete CDR3 DNA: TGCGCCAGCAACGAGGGGGCGGGCCGGGACGAG. This codes for CASNEGAGRDE. The full CDR3 reads CASNEGAGRDEQYF.

As regards this clone: The CDR3 extends 3 residues past the end of the read, so its final part is completed from the germline J gene. This sequence joins TRBV2 and TRBJ2-1; TRBD1 aligns across 7 bases. V lost 4 bases, J lost 2 bases, and 2 bases stayed unmatched. The germline CDR1 and CDR2 sequences are SNHLY and FYNNEI. The CDR3 has 14 residues. The CDR3 DNA, read in part, is TGTGCCAGCAGTGTCGACAGGGCCTACAATGAG. It is translated as CASSVDRAYNE. The entire CDR3 protein reads CASSVDRAYNEQFF.

This clone was seen repeatedly, ten times or more. Sequencing ends 3 residues short of the CDR3 end; the germline J gene provides the rest. The chain links TRBV18 to TRBJ2-1; D not certain. The germline gives CDR1 KGHSH, CDR2 LQKENI. The V and J ends lost 3 bases and 9 bases respectively, with 12 bases between them. The CDR3 has 13 amino acids. Partial CDR3 DNA: TGTGCCAGCTCACCGGTCGAAGGGTCTGAG. Translating gives CASSPVEGSE. The CDR3 reads in full as CASSPVEGSEQFF.

In its sample, this clone was seen many times. Coverage ceases 3 residues before the CDR3 finishes, and the germline J gene fills in the end. The chain couples TRBV7-3 to TRBJ1-1, with D tentatively TRBD1 (6 bases). Germline values: CDR1 SGHTA, CDR2 FQGTGA. The V gene lost 1 base and the J gene lost 5 bases, with 11 bases spanning the gap. This CDR3 region has 14 residues. CDR3 region: CASSLRSGETEAFF. The covered CDR3 bases are TGTGCCAGCAGCTTAAGGTCAGGGGAGACTGAA.

The table lists this clone with a few counts. The read finishes 3 residues shy of the CDR3 end, and the germline J gene is used to complete it. This rearrangement joins TRBV5-1 to TRBJ2-1, with 8 bases identical to TRBD1. V shed 4 bases, J shed 3 bases, and the junction held 3 bases outside the gene matches. Germline V lookup: CDR1 SGHRS, CDR2 YFSETQ. This CDR3 comprises 14 residues. Partial CDR3 DNA: TGCGCCAGCAGCCGGACAGGGAACTACAATGAG. It translates to CASSRTGNYNE. The complete CDR3 protein is CASSRTGNYNEQFF.

This clone has ten or more counts. The CDR3 is cut off 3 residues early in the read; its end comes from the germline J gene. The V gene is TRBV20-1, the J gene TRBJ2-3; 10 positions agree with TRBD2. Germline values: CDR1 DFQATT, CDR2 SNEGSKA (reference sequence). This CDR3 is 16 amino acids long. J was trimmed by 3 bases and V by 6 bases; bases with no gene match: 12. The covered CDR3 bases are TGCAGTGCCTACCCAAGCGGGGGGGTAAGGACAGATACG. Its protein product is CSAYPSGGVRTDT. The whole CDR3 protein is CSAYPSGGVRTDTQYF.

This clone was seen only a few times. The CDR3 is cut off 3 residues early in the read; its end comes from the germline J gene. The rearrangement uses TRBV5-1 and TRBJ2-1; the D gene is possibly TRBD2 (6 bases). V was clipped by 0 bases and J by 4 bases, with 11 bases between them. The CDR3 sequence is 15 residues long. The germline V gene encodes CDR1 SGHRS and CDR2 YFSETQ. The sequenced CDR3 bases are TGCGCCAGCAGCTTGGCCGGGGACTCTTACAATGAG. Protein: CASSLAGDSYNE. The entire CDR3 protein is CASSLAGDSYNEQFF.

About this clone itself: The CDR3 end lies 3 residues beyond the end of the read and is filled in from the germline J gene. This chain connects TRBV30 to TRBJ2-6; TRBD1 might be the D (5 bases). From germline, CDR1 is GTSNPN and CDR2 SVGIG (reference sequence). The CDR3 contains 13 residues. V was clipped by 5 bases and J by 4 bases, with 9 bases between them. Incomplete CDR3 DNA: TGTGCCTGGGGGGCAGCGGGGGCCAACGTC. Amino acid sequence: CAWGAAGANV. The CDR3 in full is CAWGAAGANVLTF.

This clone has only a few counts. At one end the junction does not follow the germline gene, possibly because of a read error. Read coverage stops 3 residues before the CDR3 terminus; the germline J gene supplies the remainder. The rearrangement links TRBV7-7 to TRBJ1-2; 7 nucleotides agree with TRBD1. In germline, CDR1 is SSHAT, CDR2 FNYEAQ (reference sequence). This CDR3 region has 17 residues. CDR3 sequence reads: CASSQGGRGQRNYGYTF. The part of the CDR3 DNA that was read is TGTGCTAGCAGCCAAGGGGGCAGGGGCCAGCGGAACTATGGC.

Of note for this clone: The CDR3 is cut off 3 residues early in the read; its end comes from the germline J gene. The chain couples TRBV29-1 to TRBJ2-3; D is unclear. Germline CDR1 and CDR2: SQVTM and ANQGSEA. Trimming took off 6 bases at V and 0 bases at J, with 7 bases between the two ends. This CDR3 region has 12 residues. The chain's CDR3 is CSVATSTDTQYF. The CDR3 DNA, read in part, is TGCAGCGTAGCGACTAGCACAGATACG.

A word on this clone: The CDR3 is cut off 3 residues early in the read; its end comes from the germline J gene. The J gene is TRBJ1-5, the V gene TRBV2; 8 bases are shared with TRBD1. Germline V lookup: CDR1 SNHLY, CDR2 FYNNEI. The CDR3 is 16 amino acids. The ends lost 7 bases at V and 0 bases at J; junction bases unmatched: 8. Incomplete CDR3 DNA: TGTGCCAGCATGTCTGGACAGGGAGGTAGCAATCAGCCC. Its translation: CASMSGQGGSNQP. The full CDR3 is CASMSGQGGSNQPQHF.

There are a few counts of this clone. The read is 3 residues too short to cover the CDR3 end, so that end is filled in from the germline J gene. The chain joins TRBV7-3 to TRBJ2-3, with TRBD2 matching 12 bases. CDR1 is SGHTA, CDR2 FQGTGA, per germline. The CDR3 extends over 15 amino acids. V lost 4 bases, J lost 1 base, and 0 bases stayed unmatched. The CDR3 loop is CASSSSGRGTDTQYF. The CDR3 bases that were read are TGTGCCAGCAGCTCTAGCGGGAGGGGCACAGATACG.

As for this clone: Read coverage stops 3 residues before the CDR3 terminus; the germline J gene supplies the remainder. The V and J genes are TRBV30 and TRBJ1-2; perhaps TRBD1 as D (6 bases). Germline V lookup: CDR1 GTSNPN, CDR2 SVGIG (reference sequence). The CDR3 runs to 12 residues. The V end lost 4 bases, the J end lost 4 bases, and 10 bases lay between the germline ends. The sequenced part of the CDR3 DNA is TGTGCCTGGACCGCGGGGGCCTATGGC. It yields the protein CAWTAGAYG. The complete CDR3 reads CAWTAGAYGYTF.

This clone came up a few times. The read falls 3 residues short of the CDR3 end, and the missing part is taken from the germline J gene. The J gene is TRBJ1-4, the V gene TRBV23-1; 8 bases map to TRBD1. TRBV23-1 is classed as an ORF, of uncertain function. V was pared by 4 bases and J by 2 bases, with 3 bases of the junction left unmatched. CDR3 length: 15 residues. CDR3 residues: CASSLYRGTNEKLFF. The DNA read from the CDR3 is TGCGCCAGCAGTCTCTACAGGGGGACTAATGAAAAA.

Ten or more counts support this clone. The read comes to an end 3 residues before the CDR3 does, leaving the germline J gene to fill in the end. J is TRBJ1-1 and V is TRBV19; no clear D. Germline V lookup: CDR1 LNHDA, CDR2 SQIVND (reference sequence). The CDR3 runs 16 residues. V dropped 5 bases and J dropped 0 bases, with 16 bases sitting between them. The CDR3 sequence: CASSRGIPIMNTEAFF. Incomplete CDR3 DNA: TGTGCCAGTAGTCGGGGAATACCAATCATGAACACTGAA. Looking up the rest from reference TRBV19 and TRBJ1-1 gives the full variable domain: DGGITQSPKYLFRKEGQNVTLSCEQNLNHDAMYWYRQDPGQGLRLIYYSQIVNDFQKGDIAEGYSVSREKKESFPLTVTSAQKNPTAFYLCASSRGIPIMNTEAFFGQGTRLTVV.

This clone has a count of ten or more. The observed sequence ends 3 residues before the CDR3 terminus, with the missing tail filled in from the germline J gene. J is TRBJ2-6 and V is TRBV20-1, with D perhaps matching TRBD1 (6 bases). V dropped 4 bases and J dropped 0 bases, with 16 bases sitting between them. The length of the CDR3 is 17 residues. Germline assignment: CDR1 DFQATT and CDR2 SNEGSKA (reference sequence). CDR3 loop: CSATRGRQSSGANVLTF. The CDR3 bases that were read are TGCAGTGCTACCAGGGGACGGCAGAGCTCTGGGGCCAACGTC.

This clone was observed at least ten times. The read ends 3 residues early relative to the CDR3; the germline J gene fills the gap. The J gene is TRBJ1-1, the V gene TRBV19; 9 bases map to TRBD1. Germline V gene lookup returns CDR1 LNHDA and CDR2 SQIVND (reference sequence). CDR3 size: 12 residues. CDR3 DNA (partial): TGTGCCAGTAGTTTCTCGGACAGGGGA. Its translation: CASSFSDRG. The complete CDR3 protein is CASSFSDRGAFF.

This clone was seen a handful of times. At one boundary the junction diverges from the germline segment, which might be a read error. The covered CDR3 bases are TGTGCTAGCAGCTCCGCGACTAGCGGGACGAGCACCGGGGAG. Translated: CASSSATSGTSTGE. The CDR3 in its entirety is CASSSATSGTSTGELFF. The rearrangement links TRBV7-7 to TRBJ2-2; 11 bases align to TRBD2. The read halts 3 residues ahead of the CDR3 end, with the missing end drawn from the germline J gene. The CDR3 extends over 17 amino acids. Germline V lookup: CDR1 SSHAT, CDR2 FNYEAQ (reference sequence).

This clone was recorded many times. The read halts 3 residues ahead of the CDR3 end, with the missing end drawn from the germline J gene. The chain is built from TRBV5-1 and TRBJ2-4; 8 bases line up with TRBD1. The germline CDR1 and CDR2 sequences are SGHRS and YFSETQ. After removal of 4 bases from V and 8 bases from J, the junction contained 5 bases not matched to a gene. CDR3 length: 13 amino acids. CDR3 sequence: CASSPLDRDIQYF. The part of the CDR3 DNA that was read is TGCGCCAGCAGCCCACTGGACAGGGACATT.

About this clone: The CDR3 end is not reached by the read, which stops 3 residues before it; the germline J gene fills it in. The chain combines TRBV10-3 with TRBJ2-5; weak D call: TRBD1 (6 bases). Germline loops: CDR1 ENHRY, CDR2 SYGVKD. The CDR3 runs to 14 residues. The ends were cut back, 2 bases at V and 2 bases at J, with 9 bases in the middle. The DNA read from the CDR3 is TGTGCCATCAGTGAGGGGGGCGTGCAAGAGACC. This encodes CAISEGGVQET. The entire CDR3 protein reads CAISEGGVQETQYF.

In its sample, this clone was seen many times. The read ends 3 residues shy of where the CDR3 ends; the end is completed using the germline J gene. The J gene is TRBJ2-7, the V gene TRBV20-1; 10 positions match TRBD2. With V trimmed by 6 bases and J by 2 bases, 4 bases remained unmatched. Per germline, CDR1 DFQATT and CDR2 SNEGSKA (reference sequence). This CDR3 contains 13 residues. The sequenced CDR3 bases are TGCAGTGCCCCCGGGACTAGCGCCTACGAG. As protein: CSAPGTSAYE. Given in full, the CDR3 is CSAPGTSAYEQYF.